A single sample gave rise to the 8 T cell receptor beta chains below, sequenced in a study of cytomegalovirus exposure and HLA in healthy donors. The PCR employed 60 Vbeta primers together with 13 Jbeta primers. TCRdb's copy holds only in-frame clones and misses some; the assay was immunoSEQ multiplex PCR. Of some 120,000 clones listed, 79% were seen once; the top ten hold 2% to 2.5%. Material: PBMCs. The receptors come from a man aged 18 to 30 in good health and CMV-seronegative.

V gene TRBV16 combines with J gene TRBJ1-2; perhaps TRBD1 as D (5 bases). Trimming took off 2 bases at V and 3 bases at J, with 10 bases between the two ends. The length of the CDR3 is 14 residues. Germline CDR1 and CDR2: KGHSY and FQNENV. CDR3: CASSQRGADYGYTF. In nucleotides, the CDR3 is TGTGCCAGCAGCCAAAGGGGCGCGGACTATGGCTACACCTTC.

The chain couples TRBV15 to TRBJ1-2; D possibly corresponds to TRBD1 (6 bases). V was pared by 0 bases and J by 1 base, with 12 bases between. CDR3 size: 16 residues. Per germline, CDR1 LNHNV and CDR2 YYDKDF (reference sequence). The CDR3 sequence is CATSRDGGQYNYGYTF. CDR3 bases: TGTGCCACCAGCAGAGATGGGGGCCAGTATAACTATGGCTACACCTTC.

The rearrangement joins TRBV18 to TRBJ2-7, with D unclear. CDR3 length equals 13 residues. CDR1 and CDR2 (germline): KGHSH, LQKENI. V lost 3 bases and J lost 4, with 10 bases in between. The CDR3 loop is CASSPLGNYEQYF. The CDR3, as DNA: TGTGCCAGCTCACCTTTGGGCAATTACGAGCAGTACTTC.

In DNA, the CDR3 is TGTGCCAGCAGTTACTCCTCCAGCGCCAGCTATGGCTACACCTTC. Translation gives CASSYSSSASYGYTF. V is TRBV6-5 and J is TRBJ1-2, with unresolved D. Germline V CDR1 and CDR2: MNHEY, SVGAGI. The V end lost 0 bases, the J end lost 4 bases, and 12 bases lay between the germline ends. The CDR3 runs to 15 residues.

This clone was recorded once. The CDR3 DNA is TGCGCCAGCAGGGACCACGGGGTTAGCTCCTATAATTCACCCCTCCACTTT. It encodes CASRDHGVSSYNSPLHF. V is TRBV10-2 and J is TRBJ1-6; D is ambiguous. V was pared by 6 bases and J by 0 bases, with 15 bases between. The CDR3 totals 17 residues. Germline assignment: CDR1 WSHSY and CDR2 SAAADI.

The chain recombines TRBV11-1 with TRBJ2-7, with TRBD1 identical over 8 bases. The CDR3 length is 18 residues. Trimming at V came to 1 base and at J to 0 bases, leaving 11 bases not matched to a gene. Germline CDR1 reads SGHAT; CDR2 reads FQDESV (reference sequence). Written as DNA, the CDR3 is TGTGCCAGCAGCTTAGACGAACCAGGGGGCATCACCTCCTACGAGCAGTACTTC. It is translated as CASSLDEPGGITSYEQYF.

This sequence joins TRBV4-2 and TRBJ1-5; possible D gene TRBD1, 5 bases. Germline-derived CDR1 and CDR2 are LGHNA and YNFKEQ. This CDR3 spans 17 amino acids. Trimming pared 1 base from V and 11 bases from J, leaving 24 bases between. CDR3 sequence reads: CASSQVRDQGGIWAQHF. The CDR3 bases are TGTGCCAGCAGCCAAGTCCGGGACCAGGGAGGGATATGGGCCCAGCATTTT.

The sample holds a few counts of this clone. The chain joins TRBV5-1 to TRBJ2-3, with TRBD1 matching 7 bases. Losses at the gene ends were 4 bases for V and 2 bases for J; bases not matched to a gene: 7. The CDR3 consists of 15 residues. Germline V gene data show CDR1 as SGHRS and CDR2 as YFSETQ. CDR3 coding DNA: TGCGCCAGCAGCGGGGGACAGACTTCCACAGATACGCAGTATTTT. Translating gives CASSGGQTSTDTQYF.